This entry concerns a single TCR beta chain. What it binds is not known. This sample was taken from a study of T cell responses to AZD1222 COVID-19 vaccine. From germline, CDR1 is SNHLY and CDR2 FYNNEI. The CDR3 is 14 amino acids. V was cut by 6 bases and J by 0 bases, with 8 bases left in between. Broader study findings: Epitopes outside B.1.351 and B.1.1.7 mutated regions reportedly drew nearly half of spike TCRs. The repertoires were collected only after the peak T cell response.

Only in-frame clones appear in the TCRdb table, and some are missing; sequencing was by immunoSEQ multiplex PCR. The sample includes approximately 89,000 clones, roughly 90% of them seen just once. The sample in question was peripheral blood, obtained on day 0 of AZD1222 vaccination. This chain joins TRBV2 and TRBJ2-2; possible D gene TRBD1, 5 bases. This sequence was found in an adult in good health. The CDR3 sequence: CASRGASNTGELFF. CDR3 DNA: TGTGCCAGCAGAGGGGCTTCGAACACCGGGGAGCTGTTTTTT.